This TCR beta chain came from a study of CD8 T cells in ankylosing spondylitis. Whole-study findings and limits: Prior literature has documented some motif variants in synovial fluid and blood from reactive arthritis. Roughly eight highly homologous variants made up a TCR beta motif that seemed to typify ankylosing spondylitis blood.

Concerning this clonotype itself: The antigen remains undetermined.

With V trimmed by 2 bases and J by 7 bases, 6 bases remained unmatched. The germline gives CDR1 SGHRS, CDR2 YFSETQ. This CDR3 has 14 amino acids. From the 5' RACE reads, TCRdb called clonotypes with MiXCR, one entry per CDR3 protein. Of around 770,000 distinct CDR3 sequences detected, approximately 12% appear once; the ten largest clones hold under 0.6%. The receptor's source is a male donor with ankylosing spondylitis. The chain joins TRBV5-1 to TRBJ1-2; 9 bases align to TRBD1. The specimen sequenced was blood, either unsorted or a sorted T cell fraction (not recorded which). The CDR3 sequence is CASSFSGQGRGYTF. In nucleotides, the CDR3 is TGCGCCAGCAGCTTCTCGGGACAGGGACGTGGCTACACCTTC.